These 17 T cell receptor beta chains came from one sample sequenced in a study of CD8+CD57+ T cells in acquired aplastic anemia. Genomic DNA, the template, was used for profiling of the TCR beta VDJ and CDR3. TCRdb ran MiXCR on the reads and lists one entry per CDR3 protein. Among around 430,000 distinct CDR3 sequences listed, around 30% were seen once. Flow cytometry had shown expanded CD8+CD57+ cells in the patients chosen for sequencing. The source material was sorted CD4+, CD8+, or CD8+CD57+ T cells (not recorded which) from PBMCs. The receptors were sampled from a human donor with aplastic anemia.

This clonotype has a count of ten or more. The chain is built from TRBV2 and TRBJ1-5; tentative D call: TRBD1 (6 bases). V shed 5 bases and J shed 3 bases, with 11 bases lying between them. The CDR3 length is 14 residues. The germline CDR1 and CDR2 sequences are SNHLY and FYNNEI. CDR3 region: CASSPDRNNQPQHF. The CDR3 region has the DNA TGTGCCAGCAGTCCAGACAGGAACAATCAGCCCCAGCATTTT.

The chain couples TRBV7-6 to TRBJ2-5; D is perhaps TRBD1 (6 bases). CDR3 length: 13 amino acids. Trimming took 5 bases from V and 5 from J, leaving 12 bases between them. Germline-derived CDR1 and CDR2 are SGHVS and FNYEAQ. CDR3: CASSAGVGETQYF. CDR3 DNA sequence: TGTGCCAGCAGCGCAGGGGTGGGGGAGACCCAGTACTTC.

The chain uses TRBV7-3 and TRBJ2-7, with a possible D match to TRBD1 (5 bases). Germline CDR1 is SGHTA and CDR2 is FQGTGA. The CDR3 is made up of 14 amino acids. Trimming shortened V by 1 base and J by 5 bases, and 12 bases separated the two germline ends. The CDR3 here is CASSLKGRAHEQYV. The CDR3 region has the DNA TGTGCCAGCAGCTTAAAAGGCAGGGCCCACGAGCAGTACGTC.

The gene calls are TRBV19 and TRBJ1-2; D perhaps matches TRBD1 (5 bases). Looked up from germline, CDR1 is LNHDA and CDR2 is SQIVND (reference sequence). Trimming left V 7 bases short and J 4 bases short, with 13 bases between. CDR3 size: 13 residues. CDR3 amino acids: CASIEGQGYGYTF. The CDR3 DNA is TGTGCCAGTATTGAGGGGCAAGGCTATGGCTACACCTTC. Full variable domain (rest looked up from reference TRBV19 and TRBJ1-2): DGGITQSPKYLFRKEGQNVTLSCEQNLNHDAMYWYRQDPGQGLRLIYYSQIVNDFQKGDIAEGYSVSREKKESFPLTVTSAQKNPTAFYLCASIEGQGYGYTFGSGTRLTVV.

This clonotype was detected only a few times. The rearrangement links TRBV27 to TRBJ2-7, with D uncertain. The CDR3 spans 15 residues. Trimming took off 3 bases at V and 0 bases at J, with 12 bases between the two ends. The germline V gene encodes CDR1 MNHEY and CDR2 SMNVEV (reference sequence). CDR3 loop: CASSFVADTSYEQYF. As DNA, the CDR3 is TGTGCCAGCAGTTTTGTGGCTGACACCTCCTACGAGCAGTACTTC.

V and J are TRBV11-1 and TRBJ2-7; TRBD2 is a possible D gene (6 bases). V was pared by 3 bases and J by 2 bases, with 11 bases between. This CDR3 is built from 14 residues. Germline V gene data show CDR1 as SGHAT and CDR2 as FQDESV (reference sequence). CDR3 region: CASSLGGPTYEQYF. The CDR3 bases are TGTGCCAGCAGCTTGGGGGGACCGACCTACGAGCAGTACTTC.

With respect to this clonotype: This may be a read error, as it is one base from a much larger clone. The chain couples TRBV9 to TRBJ2-7, with D possibly matching TRBD2 (7 bases). Germline V CDR1 and CDR2: SGDLS, YYNGEE. The CDR3 totals 14 residues. The CDR3 bases are TGTGCCAGCAGCGTAGGGAACAGGGAGGGCGAGCAGCACTTC. Encoded protein: CASSVGNREGEQHF.

This clonotype was seen a single time. This sequence joins TRBV30 and TRBJ2-7; no reliable D call. Germline V CDR1 and CDR2: GTSNPN, SVGIG (reference sequence). V was shortened by 0 bases and J by 5 bases, with 14 bases between the two germline ends. The CDR3 extends over 14 amino acids. Here the CDR3 reads CAWSVGRSFDEQYF. CDR3 bases: TGTGCCTGGAGTGTCGGCAGGTCGTTCGACGAGCAGTACTTC.

The sample holds one count of this clonotype. This chain uses TRBV6-5 with TRBJ2-5; no definite D call. Trimming left V 4 bases short and J 6 bases short, with 18 bases between. This CDR3 contains 15 residues. Looked up from germline, CDR1 is MNHEY and CDR2 is SVGAGI. CDR3 coding DNA: TGTGCCAGCAGTTTCGAAAGAGTCCAAGGGAAGACCCAGTACTTC. Encoded protein: CASSFERVQGKTQYF.

This chain connects TRBV19 to TRBJ2-3; the D call may be TRBD1 or TRBD2 (6 bases each). This CDR3 comprises 16 residues. V was pared by 1 base and J by 6 bases, with 17 bases between. Germline CDR1 reads LNHDA; CDR2 reads SQIVND (reference sequence). The DNA of the CDR3 is TGTGCCAGTAGTATAGTACGGGGGCTAGCCGTCGATACGCAGTATTTT. Protein: CASSIVRGLAVDTQYF.

As DNA, the CDR3 is TGTGCCAGCAGCTTAGCAGCAAACAATGGCTACACCTTC. Amino acid sequence: CASSLAANNGYTF. The V call is TRBV7-9, the J call TRBJ1-2; no reliable D call. The CDR3 length is 13 residues. The V end lost 0 bases, the J end lost 6 bases, and 8 bases lay between the germline ends. Germline CDR1 is SEHNR and CDR2 is FQNEAQ (reference sequence).

Remarks on this clonotype: This sequence may be a read error, since a much larger clone differs from it by one base. The CDR3 end shows no conserved phenylalanine or tryptophan, and so a read error is likely. The rearrangement uses TRBV5-1 and TRBJ2-7; D remains unclear. This CDR3 has 14 amino acids. V was cut by 0 bases and J by 1 base, with 8 bases left in between. CDR1 and CDR2 from the germline V gene are SGHRS and YFSETQ. The CDR3 bases are TGCGCCAGCAGCTTGGAGGTCAGTTCCTACGAGCAGTACCTC. Protein: CASSLEVSSYEQYL.

Many counts were recorded for this clonotype. The chain carries TRBV12-3 or TRBV12-4 and TRBJ1-2, with D possibly matching TRBD1 (5 bases). This CDR3 is built from 13 residues. The V end was cut by 6 bases, the J end by 4 bases, with 12 bases between. The CDR3 coding sequence is TGTGCCAGCAGCTTAACAGGTCCCTATGGCTACACCTTC. It is translated as CASSLTGPYGYTF.

This chain joins TRBV2 and TRBJ1-1; D gene ambiguous. There are 14 residues in the CDR3. From germline, CDR1 is SNHLY and CDR2 FYNNEI. V was pared by 3 bases and J by 2 bases, with 10 bases between. CDR3 in amino acids: CASSEWHHNTEAFF. The CDR3, as DNA: TGTGCCAGCAGTGAGTGGCACCATAACACTGAAGCTTTCTTT. Supplemented by reference TRBV2 and TRBJ1-1, the full variable domain reads EPEVTQTPSHQVTQMGQEVILRCVPISNHLYFYWYRQILGQKVEFLVSFYNNEISEKSEIFDDQFSVERPDGSNFTLKIRSTKLEDSAMYFCASSEWHHNTEAFFGQGTRLTVV.

This clonotype appeared many times. This chain connects TRBV10-3 to TRBJ1-1; D may be TRBD1 (6 bases). With 3 bases removed from V and 2 bases from J, the gap between germline ends came to 13 bases. CDR3 length equals 15 residues. Germline V CDR1 and CDR2: ENHRY, SYGVKD. CDR3 region: CAISDPEGGNTEAFF. The CDR3 DNA reads as TGTGCCATCAGTGACCCCGAGGGGGGAAACACTGAAGCTTTCTTT.

This clonotype came up many times. The chain uses TRBV25-1 and TRBJ2-7, with D uncertain. Germline CDR1 and CDR2: MGHDK and SYGVNS. This CDR3 has 11 amino acids. V shed 2 bases and J shed 9 bases, with 8 bases lying between them. The CDR3 DNA reads TGTGCCAGCAGTGAACTCCGTGGGCAGTACTTC. This codes for CASSELRGQYF.

A word on this clonotype: With a much larger clone just one base away, this may be a read error. The chain has TRBV7-2 and TRBJ2-7; D gene ambiguous. The CDR3 covers 14 residues. The V gene's germline CDR1 is SGHTA and CDR2 FQGNSA. In nucleotides, the CDR3 is TGTCCCAGCAGCTTAGTTGGCAGCGACTACGAGCAGTACTTC. Protein product: CPSSLVGSDYEQYF.